This entry lists 17 T cell receptor beta chains sequenced from one sample in a study of T cell changes during pregnancy in multiple sclerosis. The table came from immunoSEQ multiplex PCR; TCRdb's copy has only in-frame clones and leaves some out. The table has 30,000 to 40,000 clones, over 90% seen once. This specimen was CD4+ T cells from peripheral blood mononuclear cells, taken in the second trimester of pregnancy. These receptors originate from a female donor with multiple sclerosis, enrolled in a pregnancy study.

This chain joins TRBV14 and TRBJ2-5; 8 bases match TRBD2. V gave up 4 bases and J gave up 2 bases; unmatched junction bases: 6. Per the germline V gene, CDR1 is SGHDN and CDR2 is FVKESK. The CDR3 spans 15 residues. CDR3 region: CASSLGLAVQETQYF. CDR3 bases: TGTGCCAGCAGCCTCGGACTAGCAGTACAAGAGACCCAGTACTTC.

The V call is TRBV2, the J call TRBJ1-2, with unresolved D. Germline CDR1 SNHLY, CDR2 FYNNEI. V was trimmed by 1 base and J by 5 bases, leaving 11 bases between them. The CDR3 is 14 residues long. In DNA form, the CDR3 reads TGTGCCAGCAGTGAAGTCAGAACGACTTATGGCTACACCTTC. Translation gives CASSEVRTTYGYTF. Full variable domain (outside the CDR3, taken from reference TRBV2 and TRBJ1-2): EPEVTQTPSHQVTQMGQEVILRCVPISNHLYFYWYRQILGQKVEFLVSFYNNEISEKSEIFDDQFSVERPDGSNFTLKIRSTKLEDSAMYFCASSEVRTTYGYTFGSGTRLTVV.

The CDR3 sequence: CASSPRAPGVANNEQFF. CDR3 coding DNA: TGTGCCAGCAGCCCCCGGGCCCCCGGGGTGGCAAACAATGAGCAGTTCTTC. This chain uses TRBV9 with TRBJ2-1, with a tentative D call TRBD2 (5 bases). Trimming pared 4 bases from V and 5 bases from J, leaving 22 bases between. In germline, CDR1 is SGDLS, CDR2 YYNGEE. The length of the CDR3 is 17 residues.

This clone occurred a few times. The chain carries TRBV7-2 and TRBJ2-3; TRBD1 aligns across 9 bases. The germline V gene encodes CDR1 SGHTA and CDR2 FQGNSA. CDR3 length: 16 residues. With 0 bases clipped from V and 2 bases from J, the junction kept 3 bases outside the gene matches. The CDR3 DNA reads TGTGCCAGCAGCTTAGCGGCACAGGGGGCCACAGATACGCAGTATTTT. Residues: CASSLAAQGATDTQYF.

The rearrangement uses TRBV29-1 and TRBJ2-5; D is possibly TRBD1 (6 bases). V was clipped by 0 bases and J by 5 bases, with 19 bases between them. CDR3 length equals 16 residues. The germline gives CDR1 SQVTM, CDR2 ANQGSEA. CDR3 region: CSVEESGQWAGETQYF. The DNA for the CDR3 is TGCAGCGTTGAAGAAAGCGGACAGTGGGCTGGGGAGACCCAGTACTTC.

The genes are TRBV19 and TRBJ2-2, with TRBD1 matching 7 bases. V trimming: 5 bases; J trimming: 1 base; junction bases outside the gene matches: 7. The CDR3 is 16 amino acids. Germline V gene data show CDR1 as LNHDA and CDR2 as SQIVND (reference sequence). CDR3 residues: CASSLTGSGNTGELFF. The CDR3 DNA is TGTGCCAGTAGTCTGACAGGGTCTGGGAACACCGGGGAGCTGTTTTTT.

This chain uses TRBV4-3 with TRBJ2-7; the D is unclear. Germline-derived CDR1 and CDR2 are LGHNA and YSLEER. Trimming removed 0 bases at V and 4 bases at J, with 7 bases between. This CDR3 region has 13 residues. The CDR3 is CASSQDLGYEQYF. For the CDR3, the DNA is TGCGCCAGCAGCCAAGATCTAGGATACGAGCAGTACTTC.

V and J are TRBV29-1 and TRBJ2-7; TRBD1 aligns across 7 bases. Germline values: CDR1 SQVTM, CDR2 ANQGSEA. The CDR3 loop spans 14 amino acids. After removal of 0 bases from V and 2 bases from J, the junction contained 4 bases not matched to a gene. The CDR3 bases are TGCAGCGTTGAAGATCCGCAGGGGGCCTACGAGCAGTACTTC. Amino acid sequence: CSVEDPQGAYEQYF.

This sequence joins TRBV7-8 and TRBJ2-3, with D hard to call. Germline V gives CDR1 SGHVS, CDR2 FQNEAQ. This CDR3 has 15 amino acids. V was shortened by 2 bases and J by 3 bases, with 12 bases between the two germline ends. The CDR3 is CASSLKLVQTDTQYF. CDR3 nucleotide sequence: TGTGCCAGCAGCTTAAAACTTGTGCAAACAGATACGCAGTATTTT.

The chain has TRBV7-6 and TRBJ1-1; maybe TRBD1 (6 bases). Deletions cut 2 bases from V and 1 base from J, with 8 bases between. This CDR3 comprises 14 residues. The germline gives CDR1 SGHVS, CDR2 FNYEAQ. The CDR3 loop is CASSLPGANTEAFF. The CDR3 DNA sequence: TGTGCCAGCAGCTTACCAGGGGCGAACACTGAAGCTTTCTTT.

J is TRBJ2-7 and V is TRBV5-1, with 7 nucleotides matching TRBD1. J gave up 1 base and V 0 bases, and 1 base lay outside the gene matches. The CDR3 runs to 14 residues. Per germline, CDR1 SGHRS and CDR2 YFSETQ. The CDR3 sequence: CASSLGDSSYEQYF. In nucleotides, the CDR3 is TGCGCCAGCAGCTTGGGGGACAGTTCCTACGAGCAGTACTTC.

The chain is built from TRBV2 and TRBJ1-1; D is ambiguous. The CDR3 is made up of 15 amino acids. V was trimmed by 7 bases and J by 2 bases, leaving 17 bases between them. Germline-derived CDR1 and CDR2 are SNHLY and FYNNEI. The CDR3 sequence: CASMVEGGGNTEAFF. The CDR3 nucleotides read TGTGCCAGCATGGTTGAAGGTGGAGGAAACACTGAAGCTTTCTTT.

The gene calls are TRBV18 and TRBJ1-2; 7 bases are a match to TRBD1. Germline CDR1 is KGHSH and CDR2 is LQKENI. The ends lost 2 bases at V and 4 bases at J; junction bases unmatched: 13. This CDR3 is built from 17 residues. The CDR3 reads CASSPSRAQGVGYGYTF. The CDR3, as DNA: TGTGCCAGCTCACCATCTAGAGCGCAGGGGGTTGGCTATGGCTACACCTTC.

This chain connects TRBV7-2 to TRBJ2-3; no firm D call. The V gene's germline CDR1 is SGHTA and CDR2 FQGNSA. The CDR3 has 14 residues. Trimming took off 2 bases at V and 2 bases at J, with 8 bases between the two ends. The CDR3 DNA reads as TGTGCCAGCAGCTTAAAGCCCGTCACAGATACGCAGTATTTT. Translating it yields CASSLKPVTDTQYF.

The rearrangement uses TRBV5-5 and TRBJ1-1, with D perhaps matching TRBD1 (5 bases). The CDR3 runs to 16 residues. V shed 4 bases and J shed 4 bases, with 20 bases lying between them. From germline, CDR1 is SGHKS and CDR2 YYEKEE (reference sequence). CDR3 amino acids: CASSPQNPGLSTEAFF. CDR3 nucleotide sequence: TGTGCCAGCAGCCCCCAAAATCCAGGGTTGTCCACTGAAGCTTTCTTT.

The CDR3 DNA reads TGTGCCAGCAGGGTGTTCCCCGGAGAGACCCAGTACTTC. Its protein is CASRVFPGETQYF. This chain uses TRBV2 with TRBJ2-5; no clear D gene. The length of the CDR3 is 13 residues. Per germline, CDR1 SNHLY and CDR2 FYNNEI. Trimming left V 6 bases short and J 4 bases short, with 12 bases between.

The chain employs TRBV7-7 and TRBJ2-5; weak D call: TRBD2 (6 bases). The germline V gene has CDR1 SSHAT and CDR2 FNYEAQ (reference sequence). CDR3 length: 15 amino acids. V lost 8 bases, J lost 5 bases, and 21 bases lay in between. The CDR3 coding sequence is TGTGCCAGCGGATCGACCGGGACTCGTGGGGAGACCCAGTACTTC. It translates to CASGSTGTRGETQYF. Combining the CDR3 with reference TRBV7-7 and TRBJ2-5 gives the whole variable domain GAGVSQSPRYKVTKRGQDVTLRCDPISSHATLYWYQQALGQGPEFLTYFNYEAQPDKSGLPSDRFSAERPEGSISTLTIQRTEQRDSAMYRCASGSTGTRGETQYFGPGTRLLVL.